The 25 T cell receptor beta chains below come from one sample, sequenced in a study of human T cells and chemical hapten exposure. The time point denotes: patch test 1, 2 weeks after DPC sensitization. Treatment given: therapeutic diphenylcyclopropenone sensitization with weekly scalp DPC. From the RACE reads, TCRdb called clonotypes with MiXCR, one entry per CDR3 protein. The sample records approximately 340,000 distinct CDR3 sequences, approximately 6.3% being singletons. The sample was whole blood, taken in connection with sensitization to the hapten diphenylcyclopropenone (DPC). The receptors were gathered from a woman aged 18-35 years with alopecia areata. Some clones in this sample may be carry-over from other donors' samples.

This clonotype was seen a handful of times. The gene calls are TRBV6-2 or TRBV6-3 and TRBJ2-1; 7 nucleotides line up with TRBD2. The CDR3 runs 17 residues. CDR1 is MNHEY, CDR2 SVGEGT, per germline. With V trimmed by 0 bases and J by 4 bases, 9 bases remained unmatched. Here the CDR3 DNA reads TGTGCCAGCAGTTACTCCATGACTAGCTATCTATACAATGAGCAGTTCTTC. Translated, it gives CASSYSMTSYLYNEQFF.

This clonotype has more than one count but fewer than ten. The V call is TRBV25-1, the J call TRBJ2-7; maybe TRBD2 (5 bases). Germline V gives CDR1 MGHDK, CDR2 SYGVNS. CDR3 size: 13 residues. The V gene lost 2 bases and the J gene lost 2 bases, with 7 bases spanning the gap. In DNA, the CDR3 is TGTGCCAGCAGTGAAGGAGGTGCCTACGAGCAGTACTTC. Its translation is CASSEGGAYEQYF.

This clonotype was observed at least ten times. This chain connects TRBV6-5 to TRBJ1-1; tentative D call: TRBD1 (5 bases). Germline-derived CDR1 and CDR2 are MNHEY and SVGAGI. Deletions cut 10 bases from V and 0 bases from J, with 18 bases between. The CDR3 length is 15 residues. The CDR3 loop is CATMGQHEMNTEAFF. CDR3 nucleotides: TGTGCCACCATGGGGCAGCATGAAATGAACACTGAAGCTTTCTTT.

This clonotype was counted at least ten times. The chain carries TRBV19 and TRBJ1-5; the match to TRBD1 covers 8 bases. This CDR3 has 14 residues. V lost 11 bases, J lost 5 bases, and 11 bases stayed unmatched. The V gene's germline CDR1 is LNHDA and CDR2 SQIVND (reference sequence). This chain's CDR3 is CALSDRGSDQPQHF. The CDR3 DNA reads TGTGCCCTATCAGACAGGGGTAGTGATCAGCCCCAGCATTTT.

This clonotype was counted between two and nine times. This rearrangement joins TRBV6-5 to TRBJ2-7; D tentatively fits TRBD1 or TRBD2 (5 bases each). V lost 3 bases and J 4 bases, leaving 13 bases between the germline ends. This CDR3 has 14 residues. CDR1 is MNHEY and CDR2 is SVGAGI in the germline V gene. CDR3: CASSYRDRLYEQYF. Written as DNA, the CDR3 is TGTGCCAGCAGTTATCGGGACCGTCTATACGAGCAGTACTTC.

This clonotype was picked up many times. V is TRBV7-3 and J is TRBJ2-5; 7 nucleotides align to TRBD2. Looked up from germline, CDR1 is SGHTA and CDR2 is FQGTGA. The ends lost 2 bases at V and 3 bases at J; junction bases unmatched: 12. The CDR3 has 17 amino acids. This CDR3 is CASSLVPMRAGEETQYF. For the CDR3, the DNA is TGTGCCAGCAGCTTAGTCCCGATGAGGGCGGGGGAAGAGACCCAGTACTTC.

The gene calls are TRBV28 and TRBJ2-1; D not certain. CDR3 size: 18 residues. V shed 3 bases and J shed 2 bases, with 20 bases lying between them. Germline V gene sequence: CDR1 MDHEN, CDR2 SYDVKM. The CDR3 sequence is CASSLGSGATLAYNEQFF. The CDR3, as DNA: TGTGCCAGCAGTTTGGGTAGTGGCGCGACGCTAGCCTACAATGAGCAGTTCTTC.

This clonotype was counted between two and nine times. The chain joins TRBV5-4 to TRBJ2-7, with a weak D call TRBD2 (6 bases). This CDR3 is 14 amino acids long. Per the germline V gene, CDR1 is SGHNT and CDR2 is YYREEE (reference sequence). Trimming cost V 6 bases and J 7 bases, with 20 bases left between them. The CDR3 DNA is TGTGCCAGCAAGCAAGACCGGGACTTAAAGGAGCAGTACTTC. Translated: CASKQDRDLKEQYF.

The J gene is TRBJ2-1, the V gene TRBV10-3; a weak D match, TRBD1 (5 bases). The germline V gene has CDR1 ENHRY and CDR2 SYGVKD. This CDR3 comprises 14 residues. V was pared by 5 bases and J by 2 bases, with 10 bases between. The CDR3 reads CAISSGHPYNEQFF. The CDR3 DNA reads TGTGCCATCAGTTCCGGACACCCCTACAATGAGCAGTTCTTC.

The rearrangement links TRBV20-1 to TRBJ2-1; 13 bases fit TRBD2. This CDR3 region has 16 residues. Germline V lookup: CDR1 DFQATT, CDR2 SNEGSKA (reference sequence). Unmatched junction bases numbered 4, after V lost 3 bases and J lost 2 bases. The CDR3 bases are TGCAGTGCTAGGACTAGCGGGGGGCCCACCTACAATGAGCAGTTCTTC. Amino acid sequence: CSARTSGGPTYNEQFF.

The V gene is TRBV6-6, the J gene TRBJ1-6, with 11 bases identical to TRBD1. This CDR3 comprises 15 residues. Germline trimming cut 7 bases from V and 9 bases from J; bases unmatched to any gene: 8. Germline lookup yields CDR1 MNHNY and CDR2 SVGAGI (reference sequence). The CDR3 loop reads CASIGQGAFGSPLHF. Here the CDR3 DNA reads TGTGCCAGCATAGGACAGGGGGCTTTTGGTTCACCCCTCCACTTT.

This clonotype was seen repeatedly, ten times or more. V is TRBV12-3 or TRBV12-4 and J is TRBJ1-5; D gene ambiguous. This CDR3 spans 14 amino acids. Trimming cost V 1 base and J 0 bases, with 4 bases left between them. This CDR3 is CASSLEASNQPQHF. In DNA, the CDR3 is TGTGCCAGCAGTTTAGAGGCTAGCAATCAGCCCCAGCATTTT.

The table lists this clonotype with many counts. The chain employs TRBV20-1 and TRBJ2-5; D call uncertain. V lost 3 bases to trimming and J lost 1 base, with 3 bases between them. The germline CDR1 and CDR2 sequences are DFQATT and SNEGSKA (reference sequence). The CDR3 is made up of 11 amino acids. CDR3 bases: TGCAGTGCTAGCAGCCAAGAGACCCAGTACTTC. Protein sequence: CSASSQETQYF.

This clonotype has just a few counts. The chain recombines TRBV20-1 with TRBJ2-3; D call uncertain. This CDR3 contains 13 residues. The V gene lost 4 bases and the J gene lost 1 base, with 9 bases spanning the gap. Per germline, CDR1 DFQATT and CDR2 SNEGSKA (reference sequence). The CDR3 region has the DNA TGCAGTGCTATCTTGAGCGGCACAGATACGCAGTATTTT. Protein sequence: CSAILSGTDTQYF.

The chain employs TRBV12-3 or TRBV12-4 and TRBJ1-4, with unresolved D. V gave up 3 bases and J gave up 8 bases, with 10 bases separating them. This CDR3 spans 13 amino acids. Written as DNA, the CDR3 is TGTGCCAGCAGTTTCCCCTCCTGGGAAAAACTGTTTTTT. Residues: CASSFPSWEKLFF.

The rearrangement links TRBV20-1 to TRBJ2-4, with D uncertain. This CDR3 is 14 amino acids long. Looked up from germline, CDR1 is DFQATT and CDR2 is SNEGSKA (reference sequence). V dropped 0 bases and J dropped 0 bases, with 6 bases sitting between them. CDR3 DNA: TGCAGTGCTAGAGAGACGGTAGCCAAAAACATTCAGTACTTC. Its translation is CSARETVAKNIQYF.

This clonotype was seen more than once but under ten times. The V and J genes are TRBV7-2 and TRBJ2-1; no clear D gene. There are 15 residues in the CDR3. CDR1 and CDR2 from the germline V gene are SGHTA and FQGNSA. Trimming removed 1 base from V and 0 bases from J, with 7 bases in between. CDR3 amino acids: CASSLGSRSYNEQFF. The CDR3 nucleotides read TGTGCCAGCAGCTTAGGGTCCCGCTCCTACAATGAGCAGTTCTTC.

This clonotype was counted ten times or more. The V gene is TRBV3-1, the J gene TRBJ2-3; TRBD1 matches at 9 bases. This CDR3 contains 11 residues. With V trimmed by 5 bases and J by 14 bases, 5 bases remained unmatched. From germline, CDR1 is LGHDT and CDR2 YNNKEL (reference sequence). The CDR3 DNA reads TGTGCCAGCAGCAACCGGGACAGGGTGTATTTT. Protein: CASSNRDRVYF.

This chain links TRBV27 with TRBJ1-1; D may be TRBD1 (6 bases). The CDR3 loop spans 16 amino acids. CDR1 MNHEY and CDR2 SMNVEV come from the germline V gene (reference sequence). The V end was cut by 8 bases, the J end by 5 bases, with 24 bases between. CDR3 protein: CASHPIVGGLGTEAFF. Written as DNA, the CDR3 is TGTGCCAGCCACCCAATCGTAGGGGGGCTCGGTACTGAAGCTTTCTTT.

This clonotype was counted at least ten times. The chain employs TRBV11-2 and TRBJ2-7; weak D call: TRBD1 (5 bases). The germline CDR1 and CDR2 sequences are SGHAT and FQNNGV. This CDR3 has 13 amino acids. V shed 11 bases and J shed 4 bases, with 18 bases lying between them. In nucleotides, the CDR3 is TGTGCCTCAGTCGTAGGACAAGGGTACGAGCAGTACTTC. Its protein product is CASVVGQGYEQYF. Looking up the rest from reference TRBV11-2 and TRBJ2-7 gives the full variable domain: EAGVAQSPRYKIIEKRQSVAFWCNPISGHATLYWYQQILGQGPKLLIQFQNNGVVDDSQLPKDRFSAERLKGVDSTLKIQPAKLEDSAVYLCASVVGQGYEQYFGPGTRLTVT.

This clonotype was observed at least ten times. The rearrangement links TRBV7-2 to TRBJ2-3, with 15 bases that match TRBD2. Germline V gives CDR1 SGHTA, CDR2 FQGNSA. This CDR3 is 16 amino acids long. Germline trimming cut 5 bases from V and 3 bases from J; bases unmatched to any gene: 3. CDR3 protein: CASSVGTSGGTDTQYF. CDR3 DNA sequence: TGTGCCAGCAGCGTCGGGACTAGCGGGGGGACAGATACGCAGTATTTT.

This clonotype was seen repeatedly, ten times or more. The chain uses TRBV20-1 and TRBJ2-5, with a weak D call TRBD1 (5 bases). V shed 0 bases and J shed 2 bases, with 13 bases lying between them. From germline, CDR1 is DFQATT and CDR2 SNEGSKA (reference sequence). The CDR3 loop spans 15 amino acids. Written as DNA, the CDR3 is TGCAGTGCTAGAGAAACGACAGATTTACAAGAGACCCAGTACTTC. It codes for CSARETTDLQETQYF.

This clonotype was detected a few times. J is TRBJ1-1 and V is TRBV7-8; 9 bases fit TRBD1. The germline V gene encodes CDR1 SGHVS and CDR2 FQNEAQ. V lost 2 bases to trimming and J lost 1 base; unmatched junction nucleotides: 11. The CDR3 covers 18 residues. CDR3 region: CASSLLVWDRVPNTEAFF. The CDR3 DNA follows: TGTGCCAGCAGCTTATTAGTGTGGGACAGGGTACCGAACACTGAAGCTTTCTTT.

This clonotype was observed a few times. This sequence joins TRBV6-1 and TRBJ1-1; D unclear. V lost 5 bases and J lost 2, with 18 bases in between. The CDR3 runs 16 residues. The germline gives CDR1 MNHNS, CDR2 SASEGT. The CDR3 protein is CASSFWRGDKNTEAFF. CDR3 DNA: TGTGCCAGCAGTTTCTGGCGTGGGGATAAAAACACTGAAGCTTTCTTT.

In its sample, this clonotype was seen many times. This rearrangement joins TRBV6-6 to TRBJ2-3; TRBD1 agrees at 9 bases. Per the germline V gene, CDR1 is MNHNY and CDR2 is SVGAGI (reference sequence). With V trimmed by 5 bases and J by 2 bases, 5 bases remained unmatched. The CDR3 is 15 amino acids. CDR3 protein: CASSRTGAVTDTQYF. CDR3 DNA sequence: TGTGCCAGCAGTCGGACAGGGGCCGTCACAGATACGCAGTATTTT.